These 20 T cell receptor beta chains originate from one sample sequenced in a study of T cell responses to AZD1222 COVID-19 vaccine. This table comes from immunoSEQ multiplex PCR, and its TCRdb copy is limited to in-frame clones, with some not included. The sample yields approximately 130,000 clones, roughly 93% seen once. The sequenced sample was peripheral blood, obtained on day 0 of AZD1222 vaccination. The receptors come from an adult in good health.

The chain links TRBV7-3 to TRBJ1-2; 9 bases match TRBD1. In germline, CDR1 is SGHTA, CDR2 FQGTGA. V dropped 5 bases and J dropped 7; count of bases not matched to a gene: 8. The CDR3 is 14 amino acids. The CDR3: CASSPRDRDFGYTF. The CDR3 bases are TGTGCCAGCAGCCCCCGGGACAGGGACTTTGGCTACACCTTC.

The chain couples TRBV2 to TRBJ2-3, with 10 bases that match TRBD2. Germline assignment: CDR1 SNHLY and CDR2 FYNNEI. After removal of 5 bases from V and 1 base from J, the junction contained 3 bases not matched to a gene. The CDR3 runs to 15 residues. Here the CDR3 DNA reads TGTGCCAGCAGTCGAACTAGCGGGGGCACAGATACGCAGTATTTT. It specifies CASSRTSGGTDTQYF.

The chain uses TRBV9 and TRBJ2-7; the match to TRBD2 covers 12 bases. The V gene end was trimmed by 0 bases and the J gene end by 5 bases; junction bases not matched to a gene: 3. Germline V gene sequence: CDR1 SGDLS, CDR2 YYNGEE. The CDR3 runs to 15 residues. In nucleotides, the CDR3 is TGTGCCAGCAGCGTAGAGGCTAGCGGGAGGGACGAGCAGTACTTC. Residues: CASSVEASGRDEQYF.

The chain uses TRBV2 and TRBJ1-4; TRBD1 is a possible D gene (5 bases). The CDR3 is 16 residues long. The germline CDR1 and CDR2 sequences are SNHLY and FYNNEI. Trimming took 6 bases from V and 4 from J, leaving 18 bases between them. CDR3 in DNA: TGTGCCAGCAGCTCCAGTCCAGGGACCCGTAATGAAAAACTGTTTTTT. This codes for CASSSSPGTRNEKLFF.

This rearrangement joins TRBV5-6 to TRBJ1-2; D not certain. V lost 0 bases and J 8 bases, leaving 11 bases between the germline ends. Germline lookup yields CDR1 SGHDT and CDR2 YYEEEE. CDR3 size: 13 residues. CDR3 protein: CASSLEQTPGYTF. The CDR3 DNA is TGTGCCAGCAGCTTGGAACAAACCCCCGGCTACACCTTC.

The rearrangement links TRBV18 to TRBJ2-2; D is ambiguous. Trimming removed 4 bases from V and 0 bases from J, with 9 bases in between. Germline V gene sequence: CDR1 KGHSH, CDR2 LQKENI. There are 15 residues in the CDR3. Here the CDR3 reads CASSQSSTNTGELFF. In nucleotides, the CDR3 is TGTGCCAGCTCACAATCCTCTACGAACACCGGGGAGCTGTTTTTT.

The V and J genes are TRBV5-1 and TRBJ1-1; no definite D call. Germline loops: CDR1 SGHRS, CDR2 YFSETQ. V gave up 4 bases and J gave up 5 bases, with 6 bases separating them. The CDR3 is 11 residues long. This chain's CDR3 is CASSRGTEAFF. Here the CDR3 DNA reads TGCGCCAGCAGCCGGGGTACTGAAGCTTTCTTT.

This chain joins TRBV9 and TRBJ2-1; D ambiguous. Germline V gene sequence: CDR1 SGDLS, CDR2 YYNGEE. V lost 3 bases, J lost 0 bases, and 13 bases lay in between. The CDR3 is 16 amino acids. CDR3 sequence reads: CASSALARSSYNEQFF. CDR3 coding DNA: TGTGCCAGCAGCGCCCTGGCAAGGAGCTCCTACAATGAGCAGTTCTTC.

The chain carries TRBV7-3 and TRBJ2-7; 12 nucleotides match TRBD2. Losses at the gene ends were 5 bases for V and 4 bases for J; bases not matched to a gene: 6. Per the germline V gene, CDR1 is SGHTA and CDR2 is FQGTGA. The CDR3 totals 15 residues. The CDR3 DNA sequence: TGTGCCAGCAGCCTGCTAGCGGGAGGGCCATACGAGCAGTACTTC. This translates into CASSLLAGGPYEQYF.

This clone was observed a single time. V is TRBV19 and J is TRBJ1-2; D call uncertain. The germline gives CDR1 LNHDA, CDR2 SQIVND (reference sequence). This CDR3 region has 14 residues. V lost 6 bases and J lost 3, with 14 bases in between. The CDR3 region is CASSRVPEDYGYTF. The CDR3 DNA reads TGTGCCAGTAGCCGGGTCCCCGAGGACTATGGCTACACCTTC. The full variable domain, its missing parts supplied by reference TRBV19 and TRBJ1-2, is DGGITQSPKYLFRKEGQNVTLSCEQNLNHDAMYWYRQDPGQGLRLIYYSQIVNDFQKGDIAEGYSVSREKKESFPLTVTSAQKNPTAFYLCASSRVPEDYGYTFGSGTRLTVV.

V usage is TRBV29-1 and J usage is TRBJ1-2; 7 bases are a match to TRBD1. This CDR3 spans 13 amino acids. The V gene end was trimmed by 3 bases and the J gene end by 6 bases; junction bases not matched to a gene: 7. Germline loops: CDR1 SQVTM, CDR2 ANQGSEA. The CDR3 reads CSVDEGAWDGYTF. CDR3 in DNA: TGCAGCGTTGACGAGGGGGCCTGGGATGGCTACACCTTC.

This chain connects TRBV7-3 to TRBJ2-1, with D perhaps given as TRBD1 or TRBD2 (5 bases each). The length of the CDR3 is 15 residues. Germline V gene sequence: CDR1 SGHTA, CDR2 FQGTGA. Trimming cost V 5 bases and J 0 bases, with 11 bases left between them. The DNA for the CDR3 is TGTGCCAGCAGCACTATCGGGACCTCCTACAATGAGCAGTTCTTC. Amino acid sequence: CASSTIGTSYNEQFF.

The chain joins TRBV7-9 to TRBJ2-2; weak D call: TRBD1 (6 bases). Trimming removed 5 bases at V and 7 bases at J, with 20 bases between. Germline-derived CDR1 and CDR2 are SEHNR and FQNEAQ (reference sequence). CDR3 length: 16 residues. The CDR3 reads CASSLSGGSTGGELFF. CDR3 bases: TGTGCCAGCAGCCTTTCAGGAGGTTCGACAGGCGGGGAGCTGTTTTTT.

The chain is built from TRBV6-5 and TRBJ1-6, with D perhaps TRBD1 (6 bases). This CDR3 contains 14 residues. Germline values: CDR1 MNHEY, CDR2 SVGAGI. Trimming cost V 5 bases and J 7 bases, with 12 bases left between them. CDR3: CASSPTGGNSPLHF. CDR3 in DNA: TGTGCCAGCAGTCCTACGGGGGGCAATTCACCCCTCCACTTT.

This chain uses TRBV6-1 with TRBJ2-1, with 7 bases matching TRBD1. This CDR3 is 13 amino acids long. V lost 8 bases, J lost 6 bases, and 7 bases stayed unmatched. Germline V lookup: CDR1 MNHNS, CDR2 SASEGT. The CDR3 coding sequence is TGTGCCAGCGAGGAATACAGGGGCAATGAGCAGTTCTTC. The encoded protein is CASEEYRGNEQFF.

The CDR3 region is CASRGLVSGELFF. CDR3 nucleotides: TGTGCCAGCAGGGGACTAGTTTCCGGGGAGCTGTTTTTT. This chain links TRBV4-2 with TRBJ2-2; 8 bases are a match to TRBD2. Looked up from germline, CDR1 is LGHNA and CDR2 is YNFKEQ. The CDR3 covers 13 residues. The V gene end was trimmed by 6 bases and the J gene end by 6 bases; junction bases not matched to a gene: 3.

The V and J genes are TRBV10-3 and TRBJ1-1, with 9 bases that match TRBD1. CDR1 and CDR2 (germline): ENHRY, SYGVKD. The trim removed 7 bases at V and 1 base at J, leaving 1 base unmatched. The CDR3 sequence is 13 residues long. CDR3 DNA sequence: TGTGCCATCAAGGGACAGGGGAACACTGAAGCTTTCTTT. It translates to CAIKGQGNTEAFF.

The rearrangement links TRBV4-2 to TRBJ2-7; D perhaps matches TRBD2 (5 bases). The CDR3 contains 17 residues. V lost 0 bases to trimming and J lost 0 bases, with 15 bases between them. Germline values: CDR1 LGHNA, CDR2 YNFKEQ. CDR3 region: CASSQDEGTRSSYEQYF. The CDR3, as DNA: TGTGCCAGCAGCCAAGATGAAGGAACTAGAAGCTCCTACGAGCAGTACTTC.

The chain uses TRBV19 and TRBJ1-2; 8 bases match TRBD1. Germline CDR1 LNHDA, CDR2 SQIVND (reference sequence). The trim removed 5 bases at V and 6 bases at J, leaving 11 bases unmatched. This CDR3 has 15 residues. The CDR3 sequence: CASSVQTGANNGYTF. The DNA of the CDR3 is TGTGCCAGTAGTGTACAGACAGGGGCAAACAATGGCTACACCTTC. Using reference TRBV19 and TRBJ1-2 for the parts outside the CDR3, the full variable domain is DGGITQSPKYLFRKEGQNVTLSCEQNLNHDAMYWYRQDPGQGLRLIYYSQIVNDFQKGDIAEGYSVSREKKESFPLTVTSAQKNPTAFYLCASSVQTGANNGYTFGSGTRLTVV.

The rearrangement uses TRBV6-5 and TRBJ1-5; D not certain. The V end was cut by 6 bases, the J end by 9 bases, with 9 bases between. This CDR3 spans 11 amino acids. The germline gives CDR1 MNHEY, CDR2 SVGAGI. CDR3 coding DNA: TGTGCCAGCAGCTCGGGCGGGCCCCAGCATTTT. This codes for CASSSGGPQHF.